This is a list of T cell receptor beta chains from one sample in a study of blood T cell repertoires in COVID-19. Only in-frame clones appear in the TCRdb table, and some are missing; sequencing was by immunoSEQ multiplex PCR. The table includes about 44,000 clones, about 85% detected once. The specimen was peripheral blood. These receptors were obtained from a woman of 80 years or more in a cohort sampled during active or convalescent COVID-19. The CDR3 runs from the conserved cysteine through the conserved F or W. A D gene is named only where the DNA matches it firmly. Size values are once, few and many counts, or a class for expanded clones, and some rows have none.

D gene	clone size	V gene	J gene	CDR3 DNA	CDR3 protein
TRBD2	.	TRBV11-3	TRBJ2-2	TGTGCCAGCAGCTTAGAACTAGCGGCCGCTACCGGGGAGCTGTTTTTT	CASSLELAAATGELFF
TRBD1	.	TRBV5-4	TRBJ2-5	TGTGCCAGCAGCGGGACAGTCGAAGAGACCCAGTACTTC	CASSGTVEETQYF
.	.	TRBV27	TRBJ2-1	TGTGCCAGCAGTTTAGAAGGGGCTTTTCGGAATGAGCAGTTCTTC	CASSLEGAFRNEQFF
TRBD2	.	TRBV6-5	TRBJ2-1	TGTGCCAGCAGTCCAGCGGGGGGCATAAATGAGCAGTTCTTC	CASSPAGGINEQFF
.	.	TRBV19	TRBJ2-5	TGTGCCAGTAGTATTGGCAGGATGGGAGAGACCCAGTACTTC	CASSIGRMGETQYF
TRBD2	.	TRBV10-3	TRBJ2-5	TGTGCCATCAGGCCGGGACTAGCAGGGGAGACCCAGTACTTC	CAIRPGLAGETQYF
.	once	TRBV5-8	TRBJ2-5	TGTGCCAGCAGCCGAGGGAGGAGCGCCCAGTTGGAGACCCAGTACTTC	CASSRGRSAQLETQYF
.	once	TRBV19	TRBJ1-1	TGTGCCAGTAGCGAAACTTACACTGAAGCTTTCTTT	CASSETYTEAFF
.	.	TRBV5-4	TRBJ1-1	TGTGCCAGCACTACCGGGGGGTACACTGAAGCTTTCTTT	CASTTGGYTEAFF
.	.	TRBV5-1	TRBJ2-7	TGCGCCAGCGGATTACTAGCAGGCGAGCAGTACTTC	CASGLLAGEQYF
TRBD1	.	TRBV29-1	TRBJ1-1	TGCAGCGTCCGAGGGGGACAGGGGGCGCCTGAAGCTTTCTTT	CSVRGGQGAPEAFF
.	.	TRBV9	TRBJ1-1	TGTGCCAGCAGCGTAGGGGAGAGTCAAGGTGAAGCTTTCTTT	CASSVGESQGEAFF
.	.	TRBV27	TRBJ1-1	TGTGCCAGCAGTTGGGCTTGGAACACTGAAGCTTTCTTT	CASSWAWNTEAFF
.	.	TRBV19	TRBJ1-5	TGTGCCAGTAGTGTGACAGAGAATCAGCCCCAGCATTTT	CASSVTENQPQHF
TRBD2	.	TRBV3-1/TRBV3-2	TRBJ2-7	TGTGCCAGCAGCCAACGGGGGGGGAAGGGCCCCTACGAGCAGTACTTC	CASSQRGGKGPYEQYF
TRBD1	.	TRBV29-1	TRBJ2-3	TGCAGCGTTGTCGTCTCAGGGGGAAGCACAGATACGCAGTATTTT	CSVVVSGGSTDTQYF
.	.	TRBV3-1/TRBV3-2	TRBJ2-5	TGTGCCAGCAGCCAAAGATGGGGCTCGGGGAGGGAGACCCAGTACTTC	CASSQRWGSGRETQYF
.	.	TRBV11-3	TRBJ2-7	TGTGCCAGCAGCTTAGAATTCGGGGTCCCCTACGAGCAGTACTTC	CASSLEFGVPYEQYF
.	.	TRBV2	TRBJ2-7	TGTGCCAGCAGTAGGACTTTCTCCTACGAGCAGTACTTC	CASSRTFSYEQYF
.	.	TRBV7-8	TRBJ1-6	TGTGCCAGCAGACCGGCACAGGGAGTTAAGAATTCACCCCTCCACTTT	CASRPAQGVKNSPLHF
.	.	TRBV5-1	TRBJ2-1	TGCGCCAGCAGCCGGGGCCCGGGGGGCCTCTCCTACAATGAGCAGTTCTTC	CASSRGPGGLSYNEQFF
TRBD2	.	TRBV29-1	TRBJ2-1	TGCAGCGTTGGCCTCGGGACTAGCGGGTTCAATGAGCAGTTCTTC	CSVGLGTSGFNEQFF
.	.	TRBV27	TRBJ2-3	TGTGCCAGCAGTCCGACTGTTAGCACAGATACGCAGTATTTT	CASSPTVSTDTQYF
.	.	TRBV6-5	TRBJ2-1	TGTGCCAGCACCTTAGAATCCTACAATGAGCAGTTCTTC	CASTLESYNEQFF
TRBD1	.	TRBV27	TRBJ1-4	TGTGCCAGCAGCACCCGTGGAGGGGGCTATAATGCTGGGGAAAAACTGTTTTTT	CASSTRGGGYNAGEKLFF
.	.	TRBV9	TRBJ1-6	TGTGCCAGCAGCGTTCGAGAGAATTCACCCCTCCACTTT	CASSVRENSPLHF
.	.	TRBV11-2	TRBJ1-1	TGTGCCAGCAGCTTAGCCTCAGGAAACACTGAAGCTTTCTTT	CASSLASGNTEAFF
.	.	TRBV7-6	TRBJ1-1	TGTGCCAGCAGCCGGGGGGGGAACACTGAAGCTTTCTTT	CASSRGGNTEAFF
.	.	TRBV5-1	TRBJ1-6	TGCGCCAGCTGGGGGGAAGATAATTCACCCCTCCACTTT	CASWGEDNSPLHF
.	.	TRBV11-3	TRBJ2-7	TGTGCCAGCAGCTTAGCGGAGGCGGACGGCTCCTACGAGCAGTACTTC	CASSLAEADGSYEQYF
TRBD2	.	TRBV7-2	TRBJ2-1	TGTGCCAGCAGCTTATGGGGGGAGGGTGAGCAGTTCTTC	CASSLWGEGEQFF
.	.	TRBV2	TRBJ1-5	TGTGCCAGCAGTGTATTACTCAATCAGCCCCAGCATTTT	CASSVLLNQPQHF
.	.	TRBV11-2	TRBJ1-1	TGTGCCAGCAGCTTAGTAGAGGACACTGAAGCTTTCTTT	CASSLVEDTEAFF
.	.	TRBV7-8	TRBJ2-7	TGTGCCAGCAGCTTACTGGTAGCGAGTCAGCAGTACTTC	CASSLLVASQQYF
TRBD1	.	TRBV19	TRBJ1-1	TGTGCCAGTAGTATTCTCCGGGACAGATATTCTGAAGCTTTCTTT	CASSILRDRYSEAFF
TRBD2	.	TRBV30	TRBJ2-1	TGTGCCTGGAGTGTAGGTAGCGGGGGTAACAATGAGCAGTTCTTC	CAWSVGSGGNNEQFF
.	once	TRBV11-1	TRBJ1-3	TGTGCCAGCAGAGCCTCTGGAAACACCATATATTTT	CASRASGNTIYF
.	.	TRBV11-3	TRBJ1-1	TGTGCCAGCAGCTTAGGCTGGACTATGCGGACTGAAGCTTTCTTT	CASSLGWTMRTEAFF
TRBD1	.	TRBV6-6	TRBJ2-1	TGTGCCAGCAGTACAGGACAGGGAGTTGAGCAGTTCTTC	CASSTGQGVEQFF
.	.	TRBV30	TRBJ2-3	TGTGCCTGGAGTTGGGCTCGCGCAGATACGCAGTATTTT	CAWSWARADTQYF
TRBD1	once	TRBV11-2	TRBJ1-1	TGTGCCAGCAGCACGGACAGGGGGAACACTGAAGCTTTCTTT	CASSTDRGNTEAFF
.	.	TRBV5-1	TRBJ2-3	TGCGCCAGCAGTCCGGGAGAGGGGGAGGGAGATACGCAGTATTTT	CASSPGEGEGDTQYF
.	once	TRBV7-9	TRBJ1-2	TGTGCCAGCAGCTTAGGTTTGCGTGATGGCTACACCTTC	CASSLGLRDGYTF
TRBD2	.	TRBV3-1/TRBV3-2	TRBJ2-7	TGTGCCAGCAGCGACCCGGGACTAGCGGGAGGGACCTACGAGCAGTACTTC	CASSDPGLAGGTYEQYF